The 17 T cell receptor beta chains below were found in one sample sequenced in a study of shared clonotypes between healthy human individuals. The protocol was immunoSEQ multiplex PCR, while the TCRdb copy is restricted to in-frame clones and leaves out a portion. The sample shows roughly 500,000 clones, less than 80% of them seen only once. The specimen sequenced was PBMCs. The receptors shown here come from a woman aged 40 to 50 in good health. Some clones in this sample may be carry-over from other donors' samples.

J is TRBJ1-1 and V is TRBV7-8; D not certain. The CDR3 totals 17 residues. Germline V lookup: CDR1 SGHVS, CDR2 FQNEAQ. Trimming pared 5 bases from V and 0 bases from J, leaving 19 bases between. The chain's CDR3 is CASSPRGSLGVNTEAFF. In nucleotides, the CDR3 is TGTGCCAGCAGCCCCAGAGGGTCCCTTGGGGTGAACACTGAAGCTTTCTTT.

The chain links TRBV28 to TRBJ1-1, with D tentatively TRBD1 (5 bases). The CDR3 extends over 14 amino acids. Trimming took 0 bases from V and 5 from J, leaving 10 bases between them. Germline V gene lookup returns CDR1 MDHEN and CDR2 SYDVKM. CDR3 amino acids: CASSLWAGRTEAFF. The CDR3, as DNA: TGTGCCAGCAGTTTATGGGCAGGGCGGACTGAAGCTTTCTTT.

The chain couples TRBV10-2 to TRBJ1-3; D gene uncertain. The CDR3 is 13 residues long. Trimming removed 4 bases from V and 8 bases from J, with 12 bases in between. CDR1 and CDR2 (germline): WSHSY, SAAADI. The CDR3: CASSAGREDTIYF. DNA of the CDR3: TGCGCCAGCAGTGCGGGCCGGGAGGACACCATATATTTT.

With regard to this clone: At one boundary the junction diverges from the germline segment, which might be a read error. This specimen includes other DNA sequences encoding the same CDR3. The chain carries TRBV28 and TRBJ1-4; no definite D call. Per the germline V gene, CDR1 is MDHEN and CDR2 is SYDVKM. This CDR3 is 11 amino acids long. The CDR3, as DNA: TGTGCCACTTGGGTAAATGAAAAACTGTTCTTT. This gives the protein CATWVNEKLFF.

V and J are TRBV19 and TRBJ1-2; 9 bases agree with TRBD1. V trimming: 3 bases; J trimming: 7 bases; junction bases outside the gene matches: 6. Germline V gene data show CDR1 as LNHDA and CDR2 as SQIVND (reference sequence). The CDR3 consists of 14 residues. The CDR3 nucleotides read TGTGCCAGTAGTATGGCGGGACAGGGTCGTGGCTACACCTTC. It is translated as CASSMAGQGRGYTF.

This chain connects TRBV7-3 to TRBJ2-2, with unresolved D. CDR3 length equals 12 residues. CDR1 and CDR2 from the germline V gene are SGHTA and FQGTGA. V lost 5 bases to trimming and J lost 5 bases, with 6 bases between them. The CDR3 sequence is CASSPSTGELFF. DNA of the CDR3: TGTGCCAGCAGCCCATCGACCGGGGAGCTGTTTTTT.

The CDR3 DNA reads as TGTGCCAGCAGCGCGGGACTAGCGGATTTCCTTCCGTTCTTC. It translates to CASSAGLADFLPFF. The chain combines TRBV9 with TRBJ2-1, with 11 bases aligning to TRBD2. The CDR3 loop spans 14 amino acids. The germline V gene encodes CDR1 SGDLS and CDR2 YYNGEE. V trimming: 3 bases; J trimming: 15 bases; junction bases outside the gene matches: 11.

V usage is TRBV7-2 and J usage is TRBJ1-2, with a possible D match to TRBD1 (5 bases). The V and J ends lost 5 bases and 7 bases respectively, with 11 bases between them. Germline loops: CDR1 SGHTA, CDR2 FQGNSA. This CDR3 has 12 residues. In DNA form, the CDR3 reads TGTGCCAGCAGCCCGCTTGGGGGTGGCTACACCTTC. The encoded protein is CASSPLGGGYTF. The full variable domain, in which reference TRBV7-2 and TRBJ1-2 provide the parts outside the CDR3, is GAGVSQSPSNKVTEKGKDVELRCDPISGHTALYWYRQSLGQGLEFLIYFQGNSAPDKSGLPSDRFSAERTGGSVSTLTIQRTQQEDSAVYLCASSPLGGGYTFGSGTRLTVV.

CDR3 nucleotide sequence: TGTGCCAGTAGTCCGGGACTAGCGCTCCTAGGAATCTACGAGCAGTACTTC. Amino acids: CASSPGLALLGIYEQYF. The rearrangement uses TRBV19 and TRBJ2-7; TRBD2 matches at 10 bases. CDR3 length: 17 amino acids. Germline trimming cut 5 bases from V and 3 bases from J; bases unmatched to any gene: 13. Germline CDR1 is LNHDA and CDR2 is SQIVND (reference sequence).

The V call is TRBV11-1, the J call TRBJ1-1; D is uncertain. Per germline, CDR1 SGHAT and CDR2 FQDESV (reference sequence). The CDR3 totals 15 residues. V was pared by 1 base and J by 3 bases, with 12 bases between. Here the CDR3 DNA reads TGTGCCAGCAGCTTAGGTCGCCAGGCGTACACTGAAGCTTTCTTT. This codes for CASSLGRQAYTEAFF.

DNA for the CDR3: TGTGCCAGTAGTCGGACAGGGAGTTTGAACACTGAAGCTTTCTTT. Amino acids: CASSRTGSLNTEAFF. The chain recombines TRBV19 with TRBJ1-1; 8 nucleotides line up with TRBD1. CDR3 length: 15 amino acids. Trimming took 5 bases from V and 0 from J; bases not matched to a gene: 5. Per germline, CDR1 LNHDA and CDR2 SQIVND (reference sequence).

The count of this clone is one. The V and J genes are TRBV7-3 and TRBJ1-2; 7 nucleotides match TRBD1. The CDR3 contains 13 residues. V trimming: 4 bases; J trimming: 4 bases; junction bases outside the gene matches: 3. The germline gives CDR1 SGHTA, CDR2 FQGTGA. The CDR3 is CASSSSGGYGYTF. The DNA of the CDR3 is TGTGCCAGCAGCTCTTCAGGGGGCTATGGCTACACCTTC.

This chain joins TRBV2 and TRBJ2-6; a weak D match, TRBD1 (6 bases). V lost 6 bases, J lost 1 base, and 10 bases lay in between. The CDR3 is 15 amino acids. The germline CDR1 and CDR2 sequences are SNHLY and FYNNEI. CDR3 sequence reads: CASRARGSGANVLTF. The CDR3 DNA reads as TGTGCCAGCAGGGCCAGGGGTTCTGGGGCCAACGTCCTGACTTTC.

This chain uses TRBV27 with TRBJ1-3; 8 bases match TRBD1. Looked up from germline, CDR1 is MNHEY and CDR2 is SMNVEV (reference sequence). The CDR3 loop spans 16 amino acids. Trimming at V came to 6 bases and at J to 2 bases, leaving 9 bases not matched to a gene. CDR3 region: CASSRTGQGTGNTIYF. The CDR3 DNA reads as TGTGCCAGCAGCCGAACCGGACAGGGAACTGGAAACACCATATATTTT.

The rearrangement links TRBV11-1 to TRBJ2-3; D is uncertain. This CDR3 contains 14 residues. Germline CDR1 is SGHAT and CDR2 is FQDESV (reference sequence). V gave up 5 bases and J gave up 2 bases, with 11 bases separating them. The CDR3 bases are TGTGCCAGCAGCGTGGACCTAAACACAGATACGCAGTATTTT. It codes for CASSVDLNTDTQYF.

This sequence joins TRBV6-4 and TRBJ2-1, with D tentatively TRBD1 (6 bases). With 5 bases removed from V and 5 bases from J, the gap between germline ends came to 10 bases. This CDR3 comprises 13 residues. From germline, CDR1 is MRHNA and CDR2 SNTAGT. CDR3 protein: CASSRTENNEQFF. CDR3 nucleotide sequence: TGTGCCAGCAGTCGGACAGAAAACAATGAGCAGTTCTTC.

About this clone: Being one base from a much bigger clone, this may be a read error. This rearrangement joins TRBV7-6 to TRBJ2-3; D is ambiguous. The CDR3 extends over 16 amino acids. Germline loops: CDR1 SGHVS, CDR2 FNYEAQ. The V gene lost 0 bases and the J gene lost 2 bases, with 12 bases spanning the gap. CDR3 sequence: CASSLAVGEITDTQYF. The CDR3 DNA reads TGTGCCAGCAGCTTAGCGGTTGGAGAGATCACAGATACGCAGTATTTT.